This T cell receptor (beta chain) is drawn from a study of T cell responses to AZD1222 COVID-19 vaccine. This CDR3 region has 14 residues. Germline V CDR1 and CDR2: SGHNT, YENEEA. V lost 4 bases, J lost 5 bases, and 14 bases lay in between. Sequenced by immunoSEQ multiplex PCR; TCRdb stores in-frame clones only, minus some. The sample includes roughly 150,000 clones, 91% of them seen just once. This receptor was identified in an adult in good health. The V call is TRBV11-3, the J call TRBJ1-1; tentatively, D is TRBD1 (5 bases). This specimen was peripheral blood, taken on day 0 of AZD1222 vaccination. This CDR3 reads CASSSGGGRTEAFF. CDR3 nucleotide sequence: TGTGCCAGCAGCTCCGGCGGGGGAAGGACTGAAGCTTTCTTT.